This T cell receptor (beta chain) was identified during a study of shared clonotypes between healthy human individuals. Study-wide background: Each donor's CD4 naive and CD4 memory cells filled three plates apiece, CD8 naive two, and CD8 memory one. Study results and caveats: It was the few donors that limited the genetic and exposure-history diversity represented.

Each sorted subset replicate got 200 ng genomic DNA, tens of thousands of genomes. Some clones are missing from TCRdb's copy, which holds only in-frame ones; the method was immunoSEQ multiplex PCR. The sample consists of approximately 2.1 million clones, 85% to 95% of them appearing once. With respect to this clone: What it recognizes is unknown.

The origin of this receptor is a man between 18 and 35 years old in good health. Some clones in this sample may be carry-over from other donors' samples. Material: naive CD4+ T cells from PBMCs. Specified subset: CD45RA+ positively selected.

CDR3 sequence (DNA): TGTGCCATCAGTGGGGAGGGCGGGATCTCCTACAATGAGCAGTTCTTC. Its translation: CAISGEGGISYNEQFF. J is TRBJ2-1 and V is TRBV10-3, with 7 bases aligning to TRBD2. Unmatched junction bases numbered 6, after V lost 4 bases and J lost 0 bases. Looked up from germline, CDR1 is ENHRY and CDR2 is SYGVKD. The CDR3 sequence is 16 residues long.